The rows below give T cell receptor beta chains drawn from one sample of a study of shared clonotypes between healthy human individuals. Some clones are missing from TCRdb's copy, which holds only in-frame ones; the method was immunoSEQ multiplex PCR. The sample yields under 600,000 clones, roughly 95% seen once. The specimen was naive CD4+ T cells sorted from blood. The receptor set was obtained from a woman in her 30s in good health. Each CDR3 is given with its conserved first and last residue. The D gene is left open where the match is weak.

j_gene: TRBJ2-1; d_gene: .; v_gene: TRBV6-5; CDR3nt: TGTGCCAGCAGTTACGACCATGCGGGTGGGGGCAATGAGCAGTTCTTC; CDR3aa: CASSYDHAGGGNEQFF
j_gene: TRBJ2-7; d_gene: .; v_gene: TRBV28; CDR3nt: TGTGCCAGCAGTTTGGGTCGCGAGTACGAGCAGTACTTC; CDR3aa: CASSLGREYEQYF
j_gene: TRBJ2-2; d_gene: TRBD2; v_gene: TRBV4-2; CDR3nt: TGTGCCAGCAGCCGTATACCGGGACTAGCATGGGACACCGGGGAGCTGTTTTTT; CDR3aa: CASSRIPGLAWDTGELFF
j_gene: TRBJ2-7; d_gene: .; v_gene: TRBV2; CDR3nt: TGTGCCAGAAAAGAACAGGGAACATATCAGCAGTACTTC; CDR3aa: CARKEQGTYQQYF
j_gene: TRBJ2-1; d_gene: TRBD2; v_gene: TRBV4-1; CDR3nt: TGCGCCAGCAGCCCGGGGACGATAGGGACTAGCGGGAGTGTTCCCTACAATGAGCAGTTCTTC; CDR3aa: CASSPGTIGTSGSVPYNEQFF
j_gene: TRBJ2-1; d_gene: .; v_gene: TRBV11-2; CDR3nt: TGTGCCAGCAGCTTAGTTGGCAGCAATGAGCAGTTCTTC; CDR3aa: CASSLVGSNEQFF
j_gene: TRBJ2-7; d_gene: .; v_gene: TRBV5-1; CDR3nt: TGCGCCAGCAGCGGAAATGTACTTGGCTACGAGCAGTACTTC; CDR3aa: CASSGNVLGYEQYF
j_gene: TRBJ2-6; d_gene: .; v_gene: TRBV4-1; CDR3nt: TGCGCCAGCAGACGAAGACCGCTAAGAGACTCTGGGGCCAACGTCCTGACTTTC; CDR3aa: CASRRRPLRDSGANVLTF
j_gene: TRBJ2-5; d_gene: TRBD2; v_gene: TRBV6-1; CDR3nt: TGTGCCAGCAGTTTAGCGGGGCGGTCCCAAGAGACCCAGTACTTC; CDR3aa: CASSLAGRSQETQYF
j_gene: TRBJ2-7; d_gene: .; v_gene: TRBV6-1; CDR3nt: TGTGCCAGCATCCTTTGGGGTAATGAAAACTACGAGCAGTACTTC; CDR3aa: CASILWGNENYEQYF
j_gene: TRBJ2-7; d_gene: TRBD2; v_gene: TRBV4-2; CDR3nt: TGTGCCAGCAGCCAAGTTCCCGGGGGGAGGGATTACGAGCAGTACTTC; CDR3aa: CASSQVPGGRDYEQYF
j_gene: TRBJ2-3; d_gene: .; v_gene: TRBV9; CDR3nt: TGTGCCAGCAGCGTAGCCCTCGGAAGTACAGATACGCAGTATTTT; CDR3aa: CASSVALGSTDTQYF
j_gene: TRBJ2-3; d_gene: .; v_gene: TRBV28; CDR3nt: TGTGCCAGCACGACTAGGCCTGAAGATACGCAGTATTTT; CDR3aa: CASTTRPEDTQYF
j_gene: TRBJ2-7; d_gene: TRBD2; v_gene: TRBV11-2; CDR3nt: TGTGCCAGCAGACCTCCGGGACTAGCGGGAATCTACGAGCAGTACTTC; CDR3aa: CASRPPGLAGIYEQYF
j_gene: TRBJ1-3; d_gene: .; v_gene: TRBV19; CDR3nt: TGTGCCAGTAGGTTCGAAGGTTCTGGAAACACCATATATTTT; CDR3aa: CASRFEGSGNTIYF